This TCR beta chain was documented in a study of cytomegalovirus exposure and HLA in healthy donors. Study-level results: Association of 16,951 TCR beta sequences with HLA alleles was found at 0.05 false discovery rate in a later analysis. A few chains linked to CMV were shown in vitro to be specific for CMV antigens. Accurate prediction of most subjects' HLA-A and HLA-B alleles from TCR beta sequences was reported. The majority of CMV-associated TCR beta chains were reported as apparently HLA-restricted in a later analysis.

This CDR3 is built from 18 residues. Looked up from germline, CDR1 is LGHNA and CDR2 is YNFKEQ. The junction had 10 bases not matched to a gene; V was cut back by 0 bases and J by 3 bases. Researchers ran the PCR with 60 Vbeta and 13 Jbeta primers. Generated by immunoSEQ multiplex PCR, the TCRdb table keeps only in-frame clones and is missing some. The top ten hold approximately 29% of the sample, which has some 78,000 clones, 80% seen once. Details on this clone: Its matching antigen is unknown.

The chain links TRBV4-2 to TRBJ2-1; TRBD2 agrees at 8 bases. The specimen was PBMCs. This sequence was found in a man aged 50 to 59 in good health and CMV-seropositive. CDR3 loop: CASSQEHGIAGNYNEQFF. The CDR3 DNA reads TGTGCCAGCAGCCAAGAACACGGGATAGCGGGGAACTACAATGAGCAGTTCTTC.